The sequence of this TCR beta chain was determined in a study of identical twins. From the 5' RACE reads, TCRdb called clonotypes with MiXCR, one entry per CDR3 protein. Among 150,000 or so distinct CDR3 sequences listed, roughly 3.5% were seen once. V was shortened by 6 bases and J by 7 bases, with 13 bases between the two germline ends. CDR1 LNHDA and CDR2 SQIVND come from the germline V gene (reference sequence). CDR3 size: 13 residues. This TCR came from a man between 18 and 29 years old in good health. Sequencing was performed on memory T cells sorted from blood. V is TRBV19 and J is TRBJ2-1, with a weak D call TRBD2 (6 bases). CDR3 bases: TGTGCCAGTAGGCAACTAGCTGGTAATGAGCAGTTCTTC. The encoded protein is CASRQLAGNEQFF.